The clone carrying this T cell receptor beta chain occurred a few times. Its antigen is unidentified. CDR3 length: 13 residues. Trimming took 6 bases from V and 5 from J, leaving 11 bases between them. CDR1 LNHDA and CDR2 SQIVND come from the germline V gene (reference sequence). The sample comes from a study of T cell repertoires in cytomegalovirus infection. As for the study in general: As its CMV epitopes, the study selected recently identified HLA-C-restricted and well-studied HLA-B-restricted targets. Signatures in public TCR beta sequences pointed to both CMV infection and matching HLA type. Overall study findings and caveats: Across the ex vivo response, the dominant clonotypes were HLA-C-restricted CMV-specific TCR beta clonotypes. Pooled public TCR beta family frequency picked out CMV carriers with the relevant HLA.

In TCRdb, the reads were re-called with MiXCR into one record per CDR3 protein. The data hold 650,000 to 900,000 distinct CDR3 sequences, with about 30% observed a single time. The rearrangement uses TRBV19 and TRBJ1-5, with D possibly being TRBD1 (5 bases). The sequencing here drew on cultured CD8+ T cells from PBMCs, taken from culture after CMV antigen stimulation. The TCR sequence derives from a human donor in good health (CMV status not recorded). Some clones in this sample may be carry-over from other donors' samples. The CDR3 loop reads CASRRGVYQPQHF. In nucleotides, the CDR3 is TGTGCCAGTAGGCGGGGGGTTTATCAGCCCCAGCATTTT. Based on the CDR3 plus reference TRBV19 and TRBJ1-5, the full variable domain is DGGITQSPKYLFRKEGQNVTLSCEQNLNHDAMYWYRQDPGQGLRLIYYSQIVNDFQKGDIAEGYSVSREKKESFPLTVTSAQKNPTAFYLCASRRGVYQPQHFGDGTRLSIL.